A single sample gave rise to the 32 T cell receptor beta chains below, sequenced in a study of blood T cell repertoires in COVID-19. The table came from immunoSEQ multiplex PCR; TCRdb's copy has only in-frame clones and leaves some out. The sample has fewer than 350,000 clones; more than 70% are singletons. The sample taken for sequencing was peripheral blood. These receptor sequences come from a woman aged 30 to 39 with COVID-19, enrolled during active disease.

The chain carries TRBV18 and TRBJ2-3, with a possible D match to TRBD2 (5 bases). This CDR3 is built from 13 residues. V lost 6 bases and J lost 4, with 11 bases in between. Germline V gives CDR1 KGHSH, CDR2 LQKENI. The CDR3: CASSPLGADTQYF. Here the CDR3 DNA reads TGTGCCAGCTCCCCCCTCGGGGCAGATACGCAGTATTTT.

The rearrangement uses TRBV2 and TRBJ1-6, with no clear D. The CDR3 loop spans 12 amino acids. The V and J ends lost 8 bases and 10 bases respectively, with 12 bases between them. Germline V gene lookup returns CDR1 SNHLY and CDR2 FYNNEI. The CDR3 coding sequence is TGTGCCAGCGCGGGAGGGTACTCACCCCTCCACTTT. It is translated as CASAGGYSPLHF.

CDR3 residues: CASSSVLGLGEGTEAFF. The CDR3 coding sequence is TGTGCCAGCAGCTCGGTGCTAGGGCTAGGGGAGGGCACTGAAGCTTTCTTT. The chain has TRBV7-6 and TRBJ1-1; possible D gene TRBD1, 5 bases. CDR1 and CDR2 (germline): SGHVS, FNYEAQ. The CDR3 consists of 17 residues. Trimming left V 4 bases short and J 4 bases short, with 22 bases between.

V is TRBV5-1 and J is TRBJ2-7; TRBD2 might be the D (5 bases). From germline, CDR1 is SGHRS and CDR2 YFSETQ. This CDR3 has 14 amino acids. V shed 3 bases and J shed 3 bases, with 13 bases lying between them. The DNA of the CDR3 is TGCGCCAGCAGCTCTCGGACTTCCCGCTACGAGCAGTACGTC. Its translation: CASSSRTSRYEQYV.

V is TRBV2 and J is TRBJ2-1; weak D call: TRBD2 (7 bases). In germline, CDR1 is SNHLY, CDR2 FYNNEI. Between the trimmed V and J ends, which lost 10 bases and 5 bases, there was a span of 18 bases. The CDR3 has 14 residues. As DNA, the CDR3 is TGTGCCACCTCTGGGAGGGGGGTAAACAATGAGCAGTTCTTC. Its translation is CATSGRGVNNEQFF.

The chain recombines TRBV9 with TRBJ2-2, with TRBD1 matching over 7 bases. This CDR3 is 15 amino acids long. The germline CDR1 and CDR2 sequences are SGDLS and YYNGEE. V was clipped by 6 bases and J by 7 bases; unmatched bases: 12. CDR3 sequence reads: CASTLSEGANGELFF. The CDR3 region has the DNA TGTGCCAGCACCCTATCCGAGGGGGCCAACGGGGAGCTGTTTTTT.

The gene calls are TRBV18 and TRBJ1-5, with D unclear. The ends were cut back, 3 bases at V and 4 bases at J, with 10 bases in the middle. Germline V gene data show CDR1 as KGHSH and CDR2 as LQKENI. This CDR3 has 14 amino acids. Here the CDR3 DNA reads TGTGCCAGCTCACCTTCACAGAATAATCAGCCCCAGCATTTT. Its translation is CASSPSQNNQPQHF.

The rearrangement joins TRBV5-4 to TRBJ1-4; 7 positions agree with TRBD1. Germline V gene sequence: CDR1 SGHNT, CDR2 YYREEE (reference sequence). V lost 0 bases, J lost 5 bases, and 4 bases stayed unmatched. The CDR3 is 15 amino acids. This chain's CDR3 is CASSLEGGANEKLFF. DNA for the CDR3: TGTGCCAGCAGCTTGGAAGGGGGCGCCAATGAAAAACTGTTTTTT.

The chain couples TRBV7-8 to TRBJ1-2, with a tentative D call TRBD1 (6 bases). Per germline, CDR1 SGHVS and CDR2 FQNEAQ. V lost 4 bases and J 4 bases, leaving 19 bases between the germline ends. This CDR3 is 16 amino acids long. The CDR3: CASSSRGGVDSYGYTF. Here the CDR3 DNA reads TGTGCCAGCAGCTCCCGAGGGGGGGTCGACTCCTATGGCTACACCTTC.

The rearrangement links TRBV3-1 (or the pseudogene TRBV3-2) to TRBJ1-2; 8 nucleotides align to TRBD1. V lost 3 bases, J lost 8 bases, and 8 bases stayed unmatched. CDR1 and CDR2 from the germline V gene are LGHDT and YNNKEL (reference sequence). CDR3 length: 14 amino acids. CDR3 in amino acids: CASSHYTGGGGYTF. The DNA of the CDR3 is TGTGCCAGCAGCCATTATACAGGGGGAGGAGGCTACACCTTC.

The chain carries TRBV2 and TRBJ2-1, with D perhaps matching TRBD1 (6 bases). CDR3 size: 13 residues. Trimming took off 3 bases at V and 8 bases at J, with 11 bases between the two ends. Germline loops: CDR1 SNHLY, CDR2 FYNNEI. The CDR3: CASSDTGYYEQFF. CDR3 sequence (DNA): TGTGCCAGCAGTGATACAGGGTACTATGAGCAGTTCTTC.

The V gene is TRBV5-1, the J gene TRBJ1-6, with TRBD1 as a possible D gene (5 bases). Trimming stripped 0 bases from V and 3 bases from J, with 10 bases between. The CDR3 is 16 residues long. The germline V gene encodes CDR1 SGHRS and CDR2 YFSETQ. CDR3 residues: CASSLEGRVYNSPLHF. The CDR3 DNA is TGCGCCAGCAGCTTGGAGGGCAGGGTCTATAATTCACCCCTCCACTTT.

The chain couples TRBV9 to TRBJ2-1; D is unclear. CDR1 is SGDLS and CDR2 is YYNGEE in the germline V gene. Trimming removed 0 bases from V and 4 bases from J, with 8 bases in between. The CDR3 consists of 14 residues. DNA of the CDR3: TGTGCCAGCAGCGTAGAATCCAAATACAATGAGCAGTTCTTC. Amino acid sequence: CASSVESKYNEQFF.

This chain connects TRBV2 to TRBJ1-6, with 9 bases lining up with TRBD1. Germline V CDR1 and CDR2: SNHLY, FYNNEI. This CDR3 spans 17 amino acids. V trimming: 5 bases; J trimming: 4 bases; junction bases outside the gene matches: 9. CDR3 sequence (DNA): TGTGCCAGCAGTCTGCGGTGGGACAGGGCGTATAATTCACCCCTCCACTTT. Translating it yields CASSLRWDRAYNSPLHF.

The chain employs TRBV7-2 and TRBJ2-2; the D gene is possibly TRBD2 (5 bases). The CDR3 has 14 amino acids. From germline, CDR1 is SGHTA and CDR2 FQGNSA. The V gene lost 3 bases and the J gene lost 4 bases, with 9 bases spanning the gap. The CDR3 protein is CASSFSAGTGELFF. The DNA of the CDR3 is TGTGCCAGCAGCTTTAGTGCGGGCACCGGGGAGCTGTTTTTT.

The V call is TRBV5-6, the J call TRBJ1-5; D is perhaps TRBD1 (5 bases). The CDR3 has 15 residues. Germline V gene data show CDR1 as SGHDT and CDR2 as YYEEEE. The V gene lost 2 bases and the J gene lost 3 bases, with 12 bases spanning the gap. The CDR3 DNA is TGTGCCAGCAGCTTTCGGGGGTCTCACAATCAGCCCCAGCATTTT. It specifies CASSFRGSHNQPQHF.

The rearrangement joins TRBV7-8 to TRBJ1-1; 7 nucleotides agree with TRBD1. The CDR3 runs to 14 residues. Trimming removed 8 bases from V and 5 bases from J; junction bases left unmatched: 11. Per germline, CDR1 SGHVS and CDR2 FQNEAQ. CDR3 in amino acids: CASQRSRQGTEAFF. CDR3 DNA: TGTGCCAGCCAAAGGTCTCGACAGGGAACTGAAGCTTTCTTT.

This chain joins TRBV5-5 and TRBJ1-1, with a tentative D call TRBD1 (5 bases). Per germline, CDR1 SGHKS and CDR2 YYEKEE (reference sequence). The ends were cut back, 4 bases at V and 10 bases at J, with 17 bases in the middle. The CDR3 totals 13 residues. CDR3 protein: CASSAEIGAAAFF. The CDR3 DNA is TGTGCCAGCAGCGCCGAAATAGGGGCGGCAGCTTTCTTT.

The chain carries TRBV5-5 and TRBJ2-5; D is perhaps TRBD1 (5 bases). This CDR3 spans 14 amino acids. The V gene lost 1 base and the J gene lost 5 bases, with 12 bases spanning the gap. Looked up from germline, CDR1 is SGHKS and CDR2 is YYEKEE (reference sequence). CDR3: CASSLLGKGETQYF. The CDR3 DNA follows: TGTGCCAGCAGCTTGCTGGGGAAGGGGGAGACCCAGTACTTC.

The chain employs TRBV18 and TRBJ2-6, with D tentatively TRBD1 (5 bases). CDR3 length: 16 amino acids. Trimming pared 6 bases from V and 2 bases from J, leaving 14 bases between. Germline V gene sequence: CDR1 KGHSH, CDR2 LQKENI. The CDR3: CASSPPGRAGANVLTF. The CDR3 DNA reads as TGTGCCAGCTCCCCCCCAGGCAGGGCTGGGGCCAACGTCCTGACTTTC.

The chain joins TRBV5-1 to TRBJ1-6, with 8 bases that match TRBD1. Germline V gene lookup returns CDR1 SGHRS and CDR2 YFSETQ. Losses at the gene ends were 4 bases for V and 8 bases for J; bases not matched to a gene: 8. This CDR3 spans 15 amino acids. Here the CDR3 DNA reads TGCGCCAGCAGCCCATGGACAGGGACGGATTCACCCCTCCACTTT. This translates into CASSPWTGTDSPLHF.

The chain uses TRBV21-1 and TRBJ1-5. TRBV21-1 is described as a pseudogene. This CDR3 is built from 18 residues. CDR3 in DNA: TGTGCCAGCAGCATCGAATTTTGGGGGGCGGGAGGTAATCAGCCCCAGCATTTT. It yields the protein CASSIEFWGAGGNQPQHF.

This chain joins TRBV9 and TRBJ2-7; 8 bases match TRBD1. The CDR3 length is 14 residues. The V gene end was trimmed by 4 bases and the J gene end by 2 bases; junction bases not matched to a gene: 5. In germline, CDR1 is SGDLS, CDR2 YYNGEE. CDR3 residues: CASSTGQGPYEQYF. CDR3 coding DNA: TGTGCCAGCAGCACAGGACAGGGCCCCTACGAGCAGTACTTC. Supplemented by reference TRBV9 and TRBJ2-7, the full variable domain reads DSGVTQTPKHLITATGQRVTLRCSPRSGDLSVYWYQQSLDQGLQFLIQYYNGEERAKGNILERFSAQQFPDLHSELNLSSLELGDSALYFCASSTGQGPYEQYFGPGTRLTVT.

The chain uses TRBV6-6 and TRBJ2-7; 8 bases align to TRBD1. The CDR3 contains 14 residues. Germline lookup yields CDR1 MNHNY and CDR2 SVGAGI (reference sequence). The junction had 5 bases not matched to a gene; V was cut back by 4 bases and J by 3 bases. CDR3 nucleotides: TGTGCCAGCAGTTCAGGACAGGGACTCTACGAGCAGTACTTC. Its translation is CASSSGQGLYEQYF.

J is TRBJ1-2 and V is TRBV9; D unclear. Germline V gene data show CDR1 as SGDLS and CDR2 as YYNGEE. The CDR3 length is 15 residues. V dropped 4 bases and J dropped 1 base, with 14 bases sitting between them. The CDR3 is CASSPEGTRNYGYTF. As DNA, the CDR3 is TGTGCCAGCAGCCCCGAGGGTACTCGTAACTATGGCTACACCTTC.

The rearrangement joins TRBV3-1 (or the pseudogene TRBV3-2) to TRBJ2-7, with 10 bases fitting TRBD2. CDR1 LGHDT and CDR2 YNNKEL come from the germline V gene (reference sequence). This CDR3 is 16 amino acids long. V gave up 3 bases and J gave up 3 bases; unmatched junction bases: 8. The DNA of the CDR3 is TGTGCCAGCAGCCACCTTTCTAGCGGGGGAGGCTACGAGCAGTACTTC. The encoded protein is CASSHLSSGGGYEQYF.

The chain is built from TRBV28 and TRBJ2-2, with 9 bases fitting TRBD2. Germline-derived CDR1 and CDR2 are MDHEN and SYDVKM. This CDR3 contains 17 residues. The J segment lost 5 bases and the V segment lost 0 bases, leaving 7 bases of the junction unmatched. The CDR3 loop is CASSLWASGARTGELFF. The CDR3, as DNA: TGTGCCAGCAGTTTATGGGCTAGCGGGGCTAGGACCGGGGAGCTGTTTTTT.

V is TRBV4-3 and J is TRBJ1-1, with D maybe TRBD1 (5 bases). CDR3 length: 15 amino acids. Trimming removed 0 bases at V and 5 bases at J, with 13 bases between. CDR1 is LGHNA and CDR2 is YSLEER in the germline V gene. The CDR3 is CASSQDYTGGTEAFF. CDR3 DNA sequence: TGCGCCAGCAGCCAAGATTATACAGGAGGGACTGAAGCTTTCTTT.

This chain connects TRBV19 to TRBJ2-2, with 8 bases aligning to TRBD2. The CDR3 has 13 residues. The V and J ends lost 7 bases and 7 bases, in that order; junction bases with no gene match: 5. Germline loops: CDR1 LNHDA, CDR2 SQIVND (reference sequence). CDR3 nucleotide sequence: TGTGCCAGTATCGGGAGGGGGGACGGGGAGCTGTTTTTT. Protein product: CASIGRGDGELFF. The variable domain in full, completed from reference TRBV19 and TRBJ2-2, reads DGGITQSPKYLFRKEGQNVTLSCEQNLNHDAMYWYRQDPGQGLRLIYYSQIVNDFQKGDIAEGYSVSREKKESFPLTVTSAQKNPTAFYLCASIGRGDGELFFGEGSRLTVL.

J is TRBJ1-1 and V is TRBV30; D is undetermined. Trimming left V 0 bases short and J 6 bases short, with 14 bases between. This CDR3 has 14 amino acids. Per germline, CDR1 GTSNPN and CDR2 SVGIG (reference sequence). Written as DNA, the CDR3 is TGTGCCTGGAGTGTAGTAGCCTCGGTACCTGAAGCTTTCTTT. Translated, it gives CAWSVVASVPEAFF.

This clone was detected only a few times. One end of the junction does not line up with germline, which may come from a read error. The V gene is TRBV7-9, the J gene TRBJ2-3, with no clear D. In germline, CDR1 is SEHNR, CDR2 FQNEAQ (reference sequence). The CDR3 is made up of 11 amino acids. The CDR3 region has the DNA TGTGCCAGCACGCGTCAAATCCCCGAAGCTTTT. It is translated as CASTRQIPEAF.

This chain joins TRBV6-1 and TRBJ2-3; tentative D call: TRBD1 (6 bases). CDR1 is MNHNS, CDR2 SASEGT, per germline. CDR3 size: 15 residues. V dropped 3 bases and J dropped 3 bases, with 13 bases sitting between them. The CDR3 bases are TGTGCCAGCAGTGACCCCGGGACAAAAACAGATACGCAGTATTTT. Amino acid sequence: CASSDPGTKTDTQYF.